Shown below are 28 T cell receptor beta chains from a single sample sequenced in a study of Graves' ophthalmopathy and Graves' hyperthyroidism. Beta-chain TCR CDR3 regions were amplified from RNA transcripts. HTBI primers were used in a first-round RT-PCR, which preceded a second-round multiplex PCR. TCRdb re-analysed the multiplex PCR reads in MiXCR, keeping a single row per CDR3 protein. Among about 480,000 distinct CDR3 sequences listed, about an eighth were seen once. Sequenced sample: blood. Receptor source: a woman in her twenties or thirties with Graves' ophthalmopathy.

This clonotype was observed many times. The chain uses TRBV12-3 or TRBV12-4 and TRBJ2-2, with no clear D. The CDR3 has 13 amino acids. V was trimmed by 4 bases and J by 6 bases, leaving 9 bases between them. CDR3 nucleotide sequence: TGTGCCAGCAGTTGGGCTAACCCCGGGGAGCTGTTTTTT. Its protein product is CASSWANPGELFF.

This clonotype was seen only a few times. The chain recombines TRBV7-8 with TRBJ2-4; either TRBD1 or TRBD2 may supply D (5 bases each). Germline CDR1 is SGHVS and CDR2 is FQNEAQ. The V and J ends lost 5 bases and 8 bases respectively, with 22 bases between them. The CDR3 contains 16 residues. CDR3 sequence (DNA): TGTGCCAGCAGCAGCTCCGGGACGACTACGAGGGACATTCAGTACTTC. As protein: CASSSSGTTTRDIQYF. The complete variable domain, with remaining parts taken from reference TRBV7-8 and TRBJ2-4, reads GAGVSQSPRYKVAKRGQDVALRCDPISGHVSLFWYQQALGQGPEFLTYFQNEAQLDKSGLPSDRFFAERPEGSVSTLKIQRTQQEDSAVYLCASSSSGTTTRDIQYFGAGTRLSVL.

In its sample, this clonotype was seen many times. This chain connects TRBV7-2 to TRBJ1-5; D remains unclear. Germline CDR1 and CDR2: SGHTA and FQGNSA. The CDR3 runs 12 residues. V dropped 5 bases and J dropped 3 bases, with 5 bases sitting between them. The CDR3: CASSNDNQPQHF. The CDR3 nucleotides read TGTGCCAGCAGCAACGACAATCAGCCCCAGCATTTT. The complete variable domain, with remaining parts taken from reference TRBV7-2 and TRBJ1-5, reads GAGVSQSPSNKVTEKGKDVELRCDPISGHTALYWYRQSLGQGLEFLIYFQGNSAPDKSGLPSDRFSAERTGGSVSTLTIQRTQQEDSAVYLCASSNDNQPQHFGDGTRLSIL.

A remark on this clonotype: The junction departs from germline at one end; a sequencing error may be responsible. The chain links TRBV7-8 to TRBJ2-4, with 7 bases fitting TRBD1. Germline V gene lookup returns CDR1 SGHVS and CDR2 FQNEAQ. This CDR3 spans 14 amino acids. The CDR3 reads CASSSGTAKNIKYF. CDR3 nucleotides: TGTGCCAGCAGCTCCGGGACAGCCAAAAACATTAAGTACTTC.

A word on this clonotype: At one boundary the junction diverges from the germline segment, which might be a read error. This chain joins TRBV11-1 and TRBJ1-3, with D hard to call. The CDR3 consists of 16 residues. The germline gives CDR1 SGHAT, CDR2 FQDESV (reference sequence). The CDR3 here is CASSFPGLISGNTIYF. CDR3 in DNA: TGTGCCAGCAGCTTTCCCGGACTGATCTCTGGAAACACTATATATTTT.

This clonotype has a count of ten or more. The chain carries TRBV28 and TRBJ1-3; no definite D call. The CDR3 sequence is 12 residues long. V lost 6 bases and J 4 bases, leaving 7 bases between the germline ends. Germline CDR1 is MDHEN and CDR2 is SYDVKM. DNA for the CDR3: TGTGCCAGCAGAGGGATGGGAAACACCATATATTTT. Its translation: CASRGMGNTIYF. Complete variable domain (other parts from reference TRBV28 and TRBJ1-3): DVKVTQSSRYLVKRTGEKVFLECVQDMDHENMFWYRQDPGLGLRLIYFSYDVKMKEKGDIPEGYSVSREKKERFSLILESASTNQTSMYLCASRGMGNTIYFGEGSWLTVV.

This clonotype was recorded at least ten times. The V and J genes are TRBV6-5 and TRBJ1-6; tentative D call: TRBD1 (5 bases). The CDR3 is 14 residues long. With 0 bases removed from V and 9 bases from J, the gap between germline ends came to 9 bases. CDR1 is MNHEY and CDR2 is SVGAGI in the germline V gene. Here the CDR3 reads CASSYSGVGSPLHF. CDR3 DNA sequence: TGTGCCAGCAGTTACTCGGGGGTGGGTTCACCCCTCCACTTT.

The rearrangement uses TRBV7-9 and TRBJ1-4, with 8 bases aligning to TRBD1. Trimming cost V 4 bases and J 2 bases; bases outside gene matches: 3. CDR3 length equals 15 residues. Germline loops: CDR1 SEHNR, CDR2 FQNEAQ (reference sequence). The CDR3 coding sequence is TGTGCCAGCAGCTCGTGGACAGGGACTAATGAAAAACTGTTTTTT. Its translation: CASSSWTGTNEKLFF.

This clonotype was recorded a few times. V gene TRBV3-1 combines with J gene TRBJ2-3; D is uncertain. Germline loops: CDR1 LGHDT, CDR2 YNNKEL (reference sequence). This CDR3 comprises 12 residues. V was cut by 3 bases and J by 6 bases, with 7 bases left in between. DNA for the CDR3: TGTGCCAGCAGCCAGGGCCACGATACGCAGTATTTT. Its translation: CASSQGHDTQYF.

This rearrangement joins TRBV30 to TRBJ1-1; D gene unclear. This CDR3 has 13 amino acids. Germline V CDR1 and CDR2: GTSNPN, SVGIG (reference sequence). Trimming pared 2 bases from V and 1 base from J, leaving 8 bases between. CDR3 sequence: CAWSLGGNTEAFF. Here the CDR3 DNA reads TGTGCCTGGAGTCTAGGCGGGAACACTGAAGCTTTCTTT.

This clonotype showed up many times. The CDR3 DNA reads TGTGCCAGCAGTGTCTTGGTAGTGACGCGCCAGCCCCTCCACTTT. It specifies CASSVLVVTRQPLHF. The rearrangement links TRBV2 to TRBJ1-6; no reliable D call. The V gene's germline CDR1 is SNHLY and CDR2 FYNNEI. The CDR3 extends over 15 amino acids. V was shortened by 4 bases and J by 13 bases, with 20 bases between the two germline ends.

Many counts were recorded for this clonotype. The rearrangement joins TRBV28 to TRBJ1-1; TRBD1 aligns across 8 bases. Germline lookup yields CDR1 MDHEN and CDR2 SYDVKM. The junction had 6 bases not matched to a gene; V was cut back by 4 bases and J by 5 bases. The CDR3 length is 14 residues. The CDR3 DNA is TGTGCCAGCAGTTCAGGGCACAGGGGGACTGAAGCTTTCTTT. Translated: CASSSGHRGTEAFF.

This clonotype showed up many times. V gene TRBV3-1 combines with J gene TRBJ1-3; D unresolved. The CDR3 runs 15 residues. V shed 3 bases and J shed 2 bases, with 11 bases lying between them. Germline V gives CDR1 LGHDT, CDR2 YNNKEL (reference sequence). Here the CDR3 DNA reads TGTGCCAGCAGCCAGTCACAGACGCCTGGAAACACCATATATTTT. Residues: CASSQSQTPGNTIYF.

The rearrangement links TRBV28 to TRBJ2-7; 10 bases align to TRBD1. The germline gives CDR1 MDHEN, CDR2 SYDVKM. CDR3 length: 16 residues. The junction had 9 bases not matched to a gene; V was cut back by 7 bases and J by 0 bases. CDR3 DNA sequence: TGTGCCAGCACCCGGGACAGGGGCTTTACCTCCTACGAGCAGTACTTC. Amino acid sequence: CASTRDRGFTSYEQYF.

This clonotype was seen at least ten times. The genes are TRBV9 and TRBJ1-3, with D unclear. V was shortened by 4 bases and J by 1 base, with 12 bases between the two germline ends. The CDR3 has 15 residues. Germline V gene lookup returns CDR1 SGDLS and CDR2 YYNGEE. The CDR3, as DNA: TGTGCCAGCAGCACCGAGGGAGGGTCTGGAAACACCATATATTTT. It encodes CASSTEGGSGNTIYF.

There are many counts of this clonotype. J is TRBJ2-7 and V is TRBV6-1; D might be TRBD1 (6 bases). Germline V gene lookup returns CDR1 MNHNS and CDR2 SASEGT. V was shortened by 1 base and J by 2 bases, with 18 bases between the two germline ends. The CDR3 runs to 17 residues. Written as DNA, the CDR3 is TGTGCCAGCAGTGAAGATAAGTGGGGGCGGGCCGCCTACGAGCAGTACTTC. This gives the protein CASSEDKWGRAAYEQYF.

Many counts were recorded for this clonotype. The CDR3 loop reads CASSLAQGEAFF. CDR3 DNA: TGCGCCAGCAGCTTGGCGCAGGGCGAAGCTTTCTTT. The chain is built from TRBV5-1 and TRBJ1-1, with a tentative D call TRBD1 (5 bases). V lost 0 bases, J lost 8 bases, and 8 bases lay in between. Per the germline V gene, CDR1 is SGHRS and CDR2 is YFSETQ. The CDR3 has 12 amino acids.

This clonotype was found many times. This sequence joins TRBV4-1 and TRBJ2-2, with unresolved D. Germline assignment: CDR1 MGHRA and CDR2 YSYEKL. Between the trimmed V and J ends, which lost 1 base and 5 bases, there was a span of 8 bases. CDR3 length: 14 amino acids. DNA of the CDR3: TGCGCCAGCAGCCAAGGAAGGATGACCGGGGAGCTGTTTTTT. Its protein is CASSQGRMTGELFF.

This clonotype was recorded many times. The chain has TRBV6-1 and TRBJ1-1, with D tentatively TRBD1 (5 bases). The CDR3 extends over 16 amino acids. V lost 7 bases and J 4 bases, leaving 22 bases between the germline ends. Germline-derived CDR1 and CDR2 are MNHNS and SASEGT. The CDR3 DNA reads TGTGCCAGCAAGGAAGGTCGGGCGGGGGACTTCACTGAAGCTTTCTTT. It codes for CASKEGRAGDFTEAFF.

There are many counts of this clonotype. CDR3 sequence: CASSHRGRNTEAFF. CDR3 nucleotides: TGCGCCAGCAGCCACAGGGGGCGGAACACTGAAGCTTTCTTT. The V and J genes are TRBV4-1 and TRBJ1-1, with 8 bases matching TRBD1. Trimming cost V 3 bases and J 1 base; bases outside gene matches: 1. There are 14 residues in the CDR3. Germline V gene lookup returns CDR1 MGHRA and CDR2 YSYEKL.

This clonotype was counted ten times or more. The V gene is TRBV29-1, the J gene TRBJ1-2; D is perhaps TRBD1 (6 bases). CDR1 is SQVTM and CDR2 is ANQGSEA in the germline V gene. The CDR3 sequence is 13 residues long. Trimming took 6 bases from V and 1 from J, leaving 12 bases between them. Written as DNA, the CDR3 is TGCAGCGTAGACAGGACGCTTAACTATGGCTACACCTTC. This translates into CSVDRTLNYGYTF.

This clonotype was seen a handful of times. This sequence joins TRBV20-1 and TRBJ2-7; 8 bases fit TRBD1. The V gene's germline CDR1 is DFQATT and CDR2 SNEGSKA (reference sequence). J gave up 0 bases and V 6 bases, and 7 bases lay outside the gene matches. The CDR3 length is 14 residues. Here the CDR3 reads CSAHRTGFSYEQYF. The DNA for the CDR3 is TGCAGTGCCCACCGGACAGGGTTCTCCTACGAGCAGTACTTC.

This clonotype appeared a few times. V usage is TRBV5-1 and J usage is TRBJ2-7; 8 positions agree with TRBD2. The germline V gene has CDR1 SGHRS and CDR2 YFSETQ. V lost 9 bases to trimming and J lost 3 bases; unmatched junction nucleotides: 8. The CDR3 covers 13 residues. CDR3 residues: CATRGGADYEQYF. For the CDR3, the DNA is TGCGCCACCCGGGGGGGCGCAGACTACGAGCAGTACTTC.

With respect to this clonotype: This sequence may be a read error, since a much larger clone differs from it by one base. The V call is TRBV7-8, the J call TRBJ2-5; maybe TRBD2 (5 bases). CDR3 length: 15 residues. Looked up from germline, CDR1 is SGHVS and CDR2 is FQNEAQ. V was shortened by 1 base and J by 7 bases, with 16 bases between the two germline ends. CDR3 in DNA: TGTGCCAGCAGCTTAGTTCGGACTTACATCGTGACCCAGTACTTC. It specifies CASSLVRTYIVTQYF.

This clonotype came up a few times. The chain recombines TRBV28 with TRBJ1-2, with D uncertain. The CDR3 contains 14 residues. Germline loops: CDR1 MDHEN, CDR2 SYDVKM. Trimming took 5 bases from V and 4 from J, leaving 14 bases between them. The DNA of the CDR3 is TGTGCCAGCAGTCCCCGGGTCGGCACCTATGGCTACACCTTC. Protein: CASSPRVGTYGYTF.

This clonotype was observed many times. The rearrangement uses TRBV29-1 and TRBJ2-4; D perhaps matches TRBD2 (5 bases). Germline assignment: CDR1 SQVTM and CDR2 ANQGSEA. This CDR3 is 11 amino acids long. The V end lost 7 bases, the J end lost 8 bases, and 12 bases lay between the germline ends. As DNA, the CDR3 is TGCAGCGAGGGAGCGAGAGACATTCAGTACTTC. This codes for CSEGARDIQYF.

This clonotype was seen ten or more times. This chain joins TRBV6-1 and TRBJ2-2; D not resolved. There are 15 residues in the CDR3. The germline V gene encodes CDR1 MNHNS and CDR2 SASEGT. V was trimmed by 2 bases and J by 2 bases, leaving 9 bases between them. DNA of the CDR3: TGTGCCAGCAGTGAATTGGACGGAAACACCGGGGAGCTGTTTTTT. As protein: CASSELDGNTGELFF.

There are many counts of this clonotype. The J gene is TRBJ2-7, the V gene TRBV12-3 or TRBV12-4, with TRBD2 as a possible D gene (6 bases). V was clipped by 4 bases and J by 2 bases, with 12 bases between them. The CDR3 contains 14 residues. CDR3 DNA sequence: TGTGCCAGCAGTTCCGGGGACTTCACCTACGAGCAGTACTTC. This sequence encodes CASSSGDFTYEQYF.